This TCR beta chain was identified during a study of yellow fever vaccine responses in identical twins. Germline CDR1 reads MNHNS; CDR2 reads SASEGT. The CDR3 contains 12 residues. The germline V and J ends were trimmed by 6 bases and 4 bases, with 7 bases remaining between them. TCRdb passed the RT-PCR reads through MiXCR, listing each CDR3 protein once. Of about 19,000 distinct CDR3 sequences listed, over 65% are singletons. Concerning this clonotype: What it recognizes is unknown.

Study conclusions and caveats: Twins' T cell vaccine responses reportedly looked partly convergent, partly personalized.

The clonotype originates from a woman in her late teens or twenties who received the yellow fever vaccine. J is TRBJ1-5 and V is TRBV6-1, with a weak D call TRBD1 (6 bases). Sequenced here: T cells from blood (PBMCs), unsorted or a sorted subset (not recorded which), sampled before or after yellow fever vaccination (not recorded which). In DNA form, the CDR3 reads TGTGCCAGCAGAGGACAGAATCAGCCCCAGCATTTT. Residues: CASRGQNQPQHF.